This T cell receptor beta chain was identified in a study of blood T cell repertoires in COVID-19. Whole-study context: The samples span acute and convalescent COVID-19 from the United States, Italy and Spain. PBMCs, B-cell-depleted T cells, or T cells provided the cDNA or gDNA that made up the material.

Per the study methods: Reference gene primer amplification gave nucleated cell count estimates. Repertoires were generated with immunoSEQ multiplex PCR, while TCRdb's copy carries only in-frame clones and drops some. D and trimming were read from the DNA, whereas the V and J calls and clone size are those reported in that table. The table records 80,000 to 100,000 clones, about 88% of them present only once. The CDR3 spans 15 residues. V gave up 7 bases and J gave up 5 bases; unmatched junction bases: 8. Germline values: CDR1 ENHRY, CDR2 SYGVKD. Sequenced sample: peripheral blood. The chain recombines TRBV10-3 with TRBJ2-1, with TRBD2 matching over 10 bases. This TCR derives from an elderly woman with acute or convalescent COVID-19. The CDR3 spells CAINDASGGHNEQFF. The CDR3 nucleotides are TGTGCCATCAATGACGCTAGCGGGGGCCACAATGAGCAGTTCTTC.